This TCR beta chain was found in a study of early T cells in non-severe SARS-CoV-2 infection. Study-wide context: The authors sequenced bulk RNA from unsorted whole blood, leaving chains unpaired.

Unique molecular identifiers were added to individual cDNA molecules. TCRdb analysed the 5' RACE reads with MiXCR anew, one entry per CDR3 protein. The profile shows more than 65,000 distinct CDR3 sequences, 13% of them singletons. General observations from the study: Anti-spike CD8 responses were favored in VDJdb matching, and private and CD4 specificities were missed.

The sample holds a few counts of this clonotype. Its matching antigen is unknown. The V gene lost 1 base and the J gene lost 4 bases, with 3 bases spanning the gap. Per germline, CDR1 SGHDT and CDR2 YYEEEE. The length of the CDR3 is 13 residues. Sequencing was carried out using whole blood. This sequence originates from an adult who was a healthcare worker with PCR-confirmed SARS-CoV-2 infection or an uninfected control (not recorded which). The chain couples TRBV5-6 to TRBJ2-6; D is ambiguous. This CDR3 is CASSLSGANVLTF. The CDR3 DNA reads as TGTGCCAGCAGCTTGAGCGGGGCCAACGTCCTGACTTTC.